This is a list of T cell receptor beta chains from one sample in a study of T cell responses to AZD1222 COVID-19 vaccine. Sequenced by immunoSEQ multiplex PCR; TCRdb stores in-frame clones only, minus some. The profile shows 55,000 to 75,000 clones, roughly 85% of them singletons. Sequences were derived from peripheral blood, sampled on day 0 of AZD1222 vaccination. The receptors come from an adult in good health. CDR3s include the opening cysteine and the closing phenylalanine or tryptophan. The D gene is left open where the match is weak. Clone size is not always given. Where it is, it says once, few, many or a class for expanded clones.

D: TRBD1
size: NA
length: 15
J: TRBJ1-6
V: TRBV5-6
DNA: TGTGCCAGCAGCCTTACAGGGGCTTCGGGCTCACCCCTCCACTTT
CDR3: CASSLTGASGSPLHF

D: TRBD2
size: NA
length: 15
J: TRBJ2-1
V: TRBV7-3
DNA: TGTGCCAGCAGCTTAACGCGGGGGTCAGACAATGAGCAGTTCTTC
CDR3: CASSLTRGSDNEQFF

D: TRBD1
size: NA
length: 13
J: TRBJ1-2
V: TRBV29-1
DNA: TGCAGCGCCCAGACAGGGGGTAGCTATGGCTACACCTTC
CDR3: CSAQTGGSYGYTF

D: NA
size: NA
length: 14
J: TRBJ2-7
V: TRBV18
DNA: TGTGCCAGCTCACCACTTGGCTCAAGGAGCGAGCAGTACTTC
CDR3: CASSPLGSRSEQYF

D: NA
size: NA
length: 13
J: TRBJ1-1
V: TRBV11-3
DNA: TGTGCCAGCAGCACCGACGGCAACACTGAAGCTTTCTTT
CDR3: CASSTDGNTEAFF

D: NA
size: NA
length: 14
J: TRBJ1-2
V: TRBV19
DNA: TGTGCCAGTAATCGAAGGGGAGAGAACTATGGCTACACCTTC
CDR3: CASNRRGENYGYTF

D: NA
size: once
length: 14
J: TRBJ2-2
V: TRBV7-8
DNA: TGTGCCAGCAGCTCATTTACCAACACCGGGGAGCTGTTTTTT
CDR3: CASSSFTNTGELFF

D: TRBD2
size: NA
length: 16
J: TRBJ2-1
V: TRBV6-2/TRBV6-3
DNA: TGTGCCAGCAGCTCCGGGACTAGCGGAACCTACAATGAGCAGTTCTTC
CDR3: CASSSGTSGTYNEQFF

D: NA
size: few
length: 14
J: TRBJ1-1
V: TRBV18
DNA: TGTGCCAGCTCACCATCAGGTGGGGGCACTGAAGCTTTCTTT
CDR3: CASSPSGGGTEAFF

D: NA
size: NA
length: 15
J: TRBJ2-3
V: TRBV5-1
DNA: TGCGCCAGCAGCTTGGCCGACAGACTGCGGGATACGCAGTATTTT
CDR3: CASSLADRLRDTQYF

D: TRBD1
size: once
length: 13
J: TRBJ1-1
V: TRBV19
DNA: TGTGCCAGCTTAGACAGGGTAAACACTGAAGCTTTCTTT
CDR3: CASLDRVNTEAFF

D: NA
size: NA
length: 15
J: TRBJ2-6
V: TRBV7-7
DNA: TGTGCCAGCAGCTCCCCATCGACTGGGGCCAACGTCCTGACTTTC
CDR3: CASSSPSTGANVLTF

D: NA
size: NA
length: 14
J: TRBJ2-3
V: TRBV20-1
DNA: TGCAGTGCTAGTCGGCCGGGACGCACAGATACGCAGTATTTT
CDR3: CSASRPGRTDTQYF

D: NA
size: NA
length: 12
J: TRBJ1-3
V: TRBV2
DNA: TGTGCCAGCGGGTATGATGGAAACACCATATATTTT
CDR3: CASGYDGNTIYF

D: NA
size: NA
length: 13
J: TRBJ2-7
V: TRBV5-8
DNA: TGTGCCAGCAGCCCCGGTATCTCCTACGAGCAGTACTTC
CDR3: CASSPGISYEQYF

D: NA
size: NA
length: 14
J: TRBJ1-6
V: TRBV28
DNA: TGTGCCAGCAGTTTTCGGGGAGATAATTCACCCCTCCACTTT
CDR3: CASSFRGDNSPLHF

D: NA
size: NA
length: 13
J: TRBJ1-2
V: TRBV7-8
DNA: TGTGCCAGCAGCCCAAAGGAGGATCTTGGCTACACCTTC
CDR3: CASSPKEDLGYTF

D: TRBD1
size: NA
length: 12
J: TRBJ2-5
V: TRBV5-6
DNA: TGTGCCAGCAGCTTTACTCGGGACAGAATCCACTTC
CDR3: CASSFTRDRIHF

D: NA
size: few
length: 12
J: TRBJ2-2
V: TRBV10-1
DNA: TGCGCCAGCACGGCAGACACCGGGGAGCTGTTTTTT
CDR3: CASTADTGELFF

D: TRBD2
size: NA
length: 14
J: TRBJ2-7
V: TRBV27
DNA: TGTGCCAGCAGTTTACTAGCGGGGGCTGGAAAGCAGTACTTC
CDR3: CASSLLAGAGKQYF

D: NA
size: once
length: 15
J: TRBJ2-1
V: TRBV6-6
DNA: TGTGCCAGCAGTTGGGAATTGGGTCGAACAGGATGGCAGTTCTTC
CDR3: CASSWELGRTGWQFF

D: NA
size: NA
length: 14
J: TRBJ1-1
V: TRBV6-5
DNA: TGTGCCAGCTCTGAGGGGACCTTGAACACTGAAGCTTTCTTT
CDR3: CASSEGTLNTEAFF

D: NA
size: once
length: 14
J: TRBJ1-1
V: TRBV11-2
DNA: TGTGCCAGCAGCTTAGCGCCGGTGAACACTGAAGCTTTCTTT
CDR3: CASSLAPVNTEAFF

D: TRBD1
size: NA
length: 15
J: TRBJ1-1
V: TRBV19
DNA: TGTGCCAGTAGTATCTGGGCAGGGGGTGTCGCTGAAGCTTTCTTT
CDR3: CASSIWAGGVAEAFF

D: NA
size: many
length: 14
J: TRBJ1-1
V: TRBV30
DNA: TGTGCCTGGAGTGCGCTGACCCCGAACACTGAAGCTTTCTTT
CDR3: CAWSALTPNTEAFF

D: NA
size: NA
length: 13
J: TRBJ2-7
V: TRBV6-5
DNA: TGTGCCAGCAGTTTAGGTCAGACCTACGAGCAGTACTTC
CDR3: CASSLGQTYEQYF

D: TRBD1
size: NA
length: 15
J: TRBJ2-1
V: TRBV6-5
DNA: TGTGCCAGCAGGGGCGGTGACAGGGTTGGGAATGAGCAGTTCTTC
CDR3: CASRGGDRVGNEQFF

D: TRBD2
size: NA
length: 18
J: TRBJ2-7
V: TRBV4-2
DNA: TGTGCCAGCAGCCAAGGGGCGGCTAGCGGGACAAGCTCCTACGAGCAGTACTTC
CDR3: CASSQGAASGTSSYEQYF

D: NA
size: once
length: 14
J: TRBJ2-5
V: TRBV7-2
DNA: TGTGCCAGCACCCCGGGTCTTACCCAAGAGACCCAGTACTTC
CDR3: CASTPGLTQETQYF

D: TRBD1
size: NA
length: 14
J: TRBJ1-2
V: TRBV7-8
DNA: TGTGCCAGCAGCTCGGACAGGCACCTCTATGGCTACACCTTC
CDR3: CASSSDRHLYGYTF

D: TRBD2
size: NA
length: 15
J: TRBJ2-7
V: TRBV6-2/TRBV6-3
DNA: TGTGCCAGCAGTTATCCTAGCGGGAGGGTGAACGAGCAGTACTTC
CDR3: CASSYPSGRVNEQYF

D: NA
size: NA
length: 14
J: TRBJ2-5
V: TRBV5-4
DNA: TGTGCCAGCAGCCTTCAGGGTCTCCAAGAGACCCAGTACTTC
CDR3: CASSLQGLQETQYF

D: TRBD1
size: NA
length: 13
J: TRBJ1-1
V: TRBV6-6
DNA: TGTGCCAGCAGTCATACCGACAGGGGAAACGCTTTCTTT
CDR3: CASSHTDRGNAFF

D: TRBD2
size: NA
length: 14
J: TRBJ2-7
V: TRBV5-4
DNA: TGTGCCAGCAGCTTGGGACTAGCGGACTACGAGCAGTACTTC
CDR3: CASSLGLADYEQYF

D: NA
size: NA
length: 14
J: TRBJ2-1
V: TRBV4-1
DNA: TGCGCCAGCAGCCCGGGACTCTTAGACAATGAGCAGTTCTTC
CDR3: CASSPGLLDNEQFF

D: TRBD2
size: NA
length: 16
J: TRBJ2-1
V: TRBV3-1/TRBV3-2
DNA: TGTGCCAGCAGCCCCCTAGCGGGAGACTTCGGCAATGAGCAGTTCTTC
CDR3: CASSPLAGDFGNEQFF

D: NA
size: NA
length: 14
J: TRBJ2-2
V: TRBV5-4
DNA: TGTGCCAGCAGCTTGATTCAGGGGACCGGGGAGCTGTTTTTT
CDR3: CASSLIQGTGELFF

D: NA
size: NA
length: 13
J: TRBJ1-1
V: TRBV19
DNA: TGTGCCAGTACTCCCCAGATCGGGGGCGAAGCTTTCTTT
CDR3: CASTPQIGGEAFF

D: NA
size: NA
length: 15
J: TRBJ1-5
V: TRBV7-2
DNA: TGTGCCAGCAGCTTAGGGGCCACACGCAATCAGCCCCAGCATTTT
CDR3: CASSLGATRNQPQHF

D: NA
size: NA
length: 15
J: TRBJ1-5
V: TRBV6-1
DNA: TGTGCCAGCAGTGATCCCTGGGTGATGAATCAGCCCCAGCATTTT
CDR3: CASSDPWVMNQPQHF

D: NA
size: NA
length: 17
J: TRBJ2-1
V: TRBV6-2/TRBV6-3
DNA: TGTGCCAGCAGATACGCTAATCTAGCGCCCGATTACAATGAGCAGTTCTTC
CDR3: CASRYANLAPDYNEQFF

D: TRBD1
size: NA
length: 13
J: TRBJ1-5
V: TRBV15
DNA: TGTGCCACCAGCGCCGGGACAGTTGCGCCCCAGCATTTT
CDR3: CATSAGTVAPQHF

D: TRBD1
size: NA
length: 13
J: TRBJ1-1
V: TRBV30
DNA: TGTGCCTGGAGTCGGGACAGAAACACTGAAGCTTTCTTT
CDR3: CAWSRDRNTEAFF

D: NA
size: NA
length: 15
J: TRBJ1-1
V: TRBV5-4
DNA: TGTGCCAGCAGCGATTCCAGGGACTGGAGCACTGAAGCTTTCTTT
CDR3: CASSDSRDWSTEAFF

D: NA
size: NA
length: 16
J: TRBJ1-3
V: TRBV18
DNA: TGTGCCAGCTCACCGTCGACAGCGTTCTCTGGAAACACCATATATTTT
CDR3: CASSPSTAFSGNTIYF

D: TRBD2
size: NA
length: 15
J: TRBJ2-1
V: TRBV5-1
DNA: TGCGCCAGCAGCTTATCCAGCGGGAGGATCTATGAGCAGTTCTTC
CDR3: CASSLSSGRIYEQFF

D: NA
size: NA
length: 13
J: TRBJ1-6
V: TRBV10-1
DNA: TGCGCCAGCAGTGAGTCGATCAGCTCGCCCCTCCACTTT
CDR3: CASSESISSPLHF

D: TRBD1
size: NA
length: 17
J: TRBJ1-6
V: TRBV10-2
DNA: TGCGCCAGCAGTGAGTCGAGGGGGACAGGGACCGATTCACCCCTCCACTTT
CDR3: CASSESRGTGTDSPLHF

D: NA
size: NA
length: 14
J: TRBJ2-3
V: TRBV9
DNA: TGTGCCAGCAGCGTAGGTTTTAGCACAGATACGCAGTATTTT
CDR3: CASSVGFSTDTQYF

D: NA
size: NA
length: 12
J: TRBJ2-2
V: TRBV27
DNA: TGTGCCAGCAGCTCAGGCACCGGGGAGCTGTTTTTT
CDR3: CASSSGTGELFF